The 11 T cell receptor beta chains below were found in one sample sequenced in a study of cytomegalovirus exposure and HLA in healthy donors. The PCR ran on 60 Vbeta and 13 Jbeta primers. Measured with immunoSEQ multiplex PCR; TCRdb has only the in-frame clones, and not every one. The sample contains around 150,000 clones, roughly 84% of which appear only once. The sample consisted of PBMCs. The origin of the receptors is a man in his fifties in good health and CMV-seropositive.

This clone was counted a few times. This chain connects TRBV30 to TRBJ2-2; 8 bases are a match to TRBD1. The CDR3 has 15 residues. The germline gives CDR1 GTSNPN, CDR2 SVGIG (reference sequence). Trimming removed 7 bases from V and 5 bases from J; junction bases left unmatched: 12. CDR3 in amino acids: CASTLLGQGTGELFF. CDR3 DNA sequence: TGTGCCTCTACTCTCCTTGGACAGGGAACCGGGGAGCTGTTTTTT.

CDR3 residues: CASSTGQANTEAFF. The CDR3 nucleotides read TGCGCCAGCAGCACCGGACAGGCGAACACTGAAGCTTTCTTT. The J gene is TRBJ1-1, the V gene TRBV5-1; 7 nucleotides match TRBD1. With V trimmed by 4 bases and J by 1 base, 4 bases remained unmatched. Germline-derived CDR1 and CDR2 are SGHRS and YFSETQ. The length of the CDR3 is 14 residues.

J is TRBJ2-5 and V is TRBV5-1; 7 bases fit TRBD1. The CDR3 has 13 amino acids. The germline V gene encodes CDR1 SGHRS and CDR2 YFSETQ. With 4 bases clipped from V and 5 bases from J, the junction kept 5 bases outside the gene matches. CDR3 sequence: CASSGDRVETQYF. The CDR3 DNA reads TGCGCCAGCAGCGGGGACAGAGTGGAGACCCAGTACTTC.

This sequence joins TRBV7-9 and TRBJ1-2; 10 nucleotides line up with TRBD1. The CDR3 sequence is 16 residues long. The V gene end was trimmed by 5 bases and the J gene end by 5 bases; junction bases not matched to a gene: 11. The V gene's germline CDR1 is SEHNR and CDR2 FQNEAQ (reference sequence). DNA for the CDR3: TGTGCCAGCAGCCTTCACGCTTCGGGACAGGGGTATGGCTACACCTTC. Translated, it gives CASSLHASGQGYGYTF.

The V call is TRBV7-9, the J call TRBJ1-1; 7 bases are a match to TRBD1. The germline gives CDR1 SEHNR, CDR2 FQNEAQ (reference sequence). The V gene end was trimmed by 2 bases and the J gene end by 9 bases; junction bases not matched to a gene: 9. The CDR3 has 14 residues. The CDR3 loop is CASSLPVLTGQAFF. The CDR3 DNA reads TGTGCCAGCAGCTTACCCGTCTTGACAGGGCAAGCTTTCTTT.

The chain recombines TRBV5-8 with TRBJ1-1; no clear D gene. Germline CDR1 reads SGHTS; CDR2 reads YDEGEE. The CDR3 spans 12 residues. V dropped 3 bases and J dropped 11 bases, with 14 bases sitting between them. Written as DNA, the CDR3 is TGTGCCAGCAGCTCCCGTGCTAACGGGGCTTTCTTT. Translating it yields CASSSRANGAFF.

The chain carries TRBV7-9 and TRBJ1-4, with 7 bases fitting TRBD1. Germline CDR1 SEHNR, CDR2 FQNEAQ (reference sequence). Trimming at V came to 3 bases and at J to 7 bases, leaving 8 bases not matched to a gene. This CDR3 is built from 15 residues. The CDR3 is CASSLKTGVTEKLFF. CDR3 coding DNA: TGTGCCAGCAGCTTGAAAACAGGGGTAACTGAAAAACTGTTTTTT.

This clone was recorded a few times. The V call is TRBV6-6, the J call TRBJ2-7, with D maybe TRBD2 (6 bases). The CDR3 totals 15 residues. Trimming removed 5 bases at V and 2 bases at J, with 16 bases between. In germline, CDR1 is MNHNY, CDR2 SVGAGI (reference sequence). The CDR3 here is CASSPSGGGTYEQYF. The CDR3 region has the DNA TGTGCCAGCAGTCCCTCGGGTGGGGGGACCTACGAGCAGTACTTC.

This clone came up a few times. The gene calls are TRBV18 and TRBJ2-7; 7 bases align to TRBD1. This CDR3 contains 15 residues. The V gene end was trimmed by 4 bases and the J gene end by 0 bases; junction bases not matched to a gene: 6. CDR1 KGHSH and CDR2 LQKENI come from the germline V gene. The CDR3 protein is CASSHGQVDSYEQYF. For the CDR3, the DNA is TGTGCCAGCTCACACGGACAGGTAGACTCCTACGAGCAGTACTTC. The full variable domain, rest sourced from reference TRBV18 and TRBJ2-7, is NAGVMQNPRHLVRRRGQEARLRCSPMKGHSHVYWYRQLPEEGLKFMVYLQKENIIDESGMPKERFSAEFPKEGPSILRIQQVVRGDSAAYFCASSHGQVDSYEQYFGPGTRLTVT.

In its sample, this clone was seen a few times. The chain's CDR3 is CASSLMFGGNTQYF. In nucleotides, the CDR3 is TGTGCCAGCAGCTTAATGTTTGGGGGGAATACGCAGTATTTT. The chain carries TRBV11-3 and TRBJ2-3; a possible D gene is TRBD2 (6 bases). The germline V gene has CDR1 SGHNT and CDR2 YENEEA. There are 14 residues in the CDR3. Trimming removed 2 bases at V and 7 bases at J, with 13 bases between.

This chain links TRBV9 with TRBJ2-3; 9 bases map to TRBD1. Germline lookup yields CDR1 SGDLS and CDR2 YYNGEE. The CDR3 length is 15 residues. With V trimmed by 0 bases and J by 5 bases, 4 bases remained unmatched. The CDR3 nucleotides read TGTGCCAGCAGCGTAGGGGGACAGGGCATAGATACGCAGTATTTT. Protein product: CASSVGGQGIDTQYF.